This T cell receptor (beta chain) emerged from a study of a mutant IDH1 vaccine in newly diagnosed glioma. Study-level information: The earlier regimen, radiotherapy, temozolomide, or both, was most often both.

Measured with immunoSEQ multiplex PCR; TCRdb has only the in-frame clones, and not every one. The sample lists 30,000 to 35,000 clones, 85% to 90% seen once, with under 25% in the top ten. V gave up 1 base and J gave up 3 bases, with 10 bases separating them. From germline, CDR1 is GTSNPN and CDR2 SVGIG (reference sequence). This CDR3 is built from 13 residues. Time point of the sample: week 11, during vaccination. A single vaccine dose contained 300 ug of mutant IDH1 20-mer peptide, and topical imiquimod was used with it. Concerning this clone itself: What it recognizes is unknown.

This specimen was PBMCs, taken from a glioma patient whose treatment included an IDH1 peptide vaccine. The source of this sequence is a man younger than 30 with glioma. This chain connects TRBV30 to TRBJ2-7; D is possibly TRBD1 (5 bases). DNA of the CDR3: TGTGCCTGGAGTGCACAGGCCTTCTACGAGCAGTACTTC. Amino acid sequence: CAWSAQAFYEQYF.